Sequencing of this TCR beta chain was carried out in a study of blood T cells in healthy people across ages (dated by TCRdb to about 2015). General notes on the study: In model experiments, template switching captured about one uniquely barcoded TCR beta cDNA molecule for every two T cells. To track age-related changes in TCR beta repertoire diversity, the study relied on deep sequencing normalized with unique cDNA molecular identifiers. Using the same blood draw, the study looked at two additional independent replicas of 1 million unique cDNA reads for two donors, one aged 18 to 30 and the other aged 80 or older. The donors were split into four age groups: young (average about 16 years), middle-aged (39), aged (approximately 60) and long-lived (roughly 77). To avoid experimental bias, donors of different ages were randomly spread across the sequencing lanes. The study at large found these results: Estimates of total diversity from one million sequenced T cells were regarded as lower bounds and underestimates. As age increased, observed TCR beta diversity per million T cells dropped in a roughly linear way, and a significant reduction was already evident by age around 41. Observed TCR beta diversity correlated strongly with the percentage of naive T cells measured by flow cytometry. Compared with the aged group, the long-lived group had more naive CD4+ T cells, fewer expanded clones and increased TCR diversity, suggesting age selection. Donor CMV infection status was unknown, potentially confounding age-related changes in expanded clonotypes. Conclusive comparison of naive and antigen-experienced compartments was prevented by the profiling of bulk unsorted PBMCs.

As for this clonotype: Its antigen remains undetermined. Base qualities are not recorded, but no much larger clone differs from it by a single base.

Libraries were constructed by 5' RACE. TCRdb records Illumina HiSeq 2500 as the sequencer. A second PCR of roughly 7 to 11 cycles was performed with a sample-barcoded 5' primer and a J-beta primer mix. Each TCR beta cDNA molecule received a unique molecular identifier from a template-switch 5' adaptor carrying 12 random nucleotides. Each sample yielded at least 3 million CDR3-containing paired-end reads. All of the RNA was converted into first-strand cDNA using the Mint cDNA synthesis kit, with a TRBC-specific oligonucleotide serving as the primer. After uracil-DNA glycosylase treatment, a first 18-cycle PCR used universal primers M1SS and BC2_uni_R on all cDNA. The authors processed their data as follows. For normalization, 1 million high-quality reads, each with a distinct molecular identifier, were randomly selected from each sample. Reads sharing molecular identifiers were discarded rather than binned into consensus sequences. MiTCR, with a Q25 quality threshold and the strictest error-elimination algorithm, was used for CDR3 identification, clonotype clustering and error correction. A nonparametric unseen species model with Euler transformation was used to estimate lower-bound total TCR beta diversity. Starting from the raw public reads, TCRdb applied fastp trimming at Q25, assembled clones with MiXCR and retained in-frame beta chains. Identical CDR3 protein sequences are pooled into one entry, listed with their most common genes and DNA. TCRdb's processing, not the authors' own work, is the source of the V and J calls. The sample table holds about 640,000 distinct CDR3 sequences, of which about 54% were seen once. 35% to 40% of the sample belongs to the ten largest clones.

V ends up 4 bases short and J 4 bases short, with an unmatched junction base count of 3. Via the germline V gene, CDR1 is SGDLS and CDR2 YYNGEE. Counted from cysteine to phenylalanine, this CDR3 has 14 amino acids. Only CDR3 DNA remains: 42 bases, in frame from the first base. Donors were a few dozen systemically healthy Caucasian individuals from Russia aged roughly 6 to 100 years. Around 9.7 milliliters of peripheral blood were collected from each donor into EDTA-treated Vacutainer tubes. PBMCs were isolated by Ficoll-Paque density-gradient centrifugation, with at least 7 million obtained per sample. Trizol reagent was used to extract total RNA from the PBMCs, yielding at least 6 micrograms per sample. For every donor, flow cytometry on a PBMC aliquot measured the percentage of naive CD45RAhigh/CD27high T cells.

The sequence came from a man aged 55 to 69 in good health. The chain was built from TRBV9 and TRBJ2-5, with 11 middle bases fitting TRBD2. Specimen: blood. The DNA is TGTGCCAGCAGCATCGGGACTAGCGGAGAGACCCAGTACTTC. It encodes CASSIGTSGETQYF.